This T cell receptor beta chain was profiled in a study of vaccination effects on CD4 cells after COVID-19. Germline V CDR1 and CDR2: MRHNA, SNTAGT. This CDR3 has 14 residues. Trimming removed 10 bases from V and 2 bases from J, with 16 bases in between. ViraFEST expansion of antigen-specific CD4+ T cells with viral peptide pools preceded sequencing. Upon completion of around ten days in culture, CD4+ T cells were isolated. PCR showed that the person got SARS-CoV-2 infection at some point between March and December 2020. Half the medium was replaced with IL-2 medium on days 3 and 7. The protocol was immunoSEQ multiplex PCR, while the TCRdb copy is restricted to in-frame clones and leaves out a portion. The table lists around 49,000 clones, roughly two thirds of them singletons, with about 30% in the top ten. Turning to this clone: Its antigen is as yet unknown.

Study-level results: Clones induced by infection and by vaccine showed marked clonal contraction late after vaccination.

The sequencing here drew on CD4+ T cells from PBMCs cultured with a peptide pool, taken before COVID-19 vaccination. This receptor was obtained from a human donor who had a prior SARS-CoV-2 infection. The chain combines TRBV6-4 with TRBJ2-3; D may be TRBD2 (6 bases). DNA for the CDR3: TGTGCCACCTCCCGTGGGGGGACCACAGATACGCAGTATTTT. Translation gives CATSRGGTTDTQYF.